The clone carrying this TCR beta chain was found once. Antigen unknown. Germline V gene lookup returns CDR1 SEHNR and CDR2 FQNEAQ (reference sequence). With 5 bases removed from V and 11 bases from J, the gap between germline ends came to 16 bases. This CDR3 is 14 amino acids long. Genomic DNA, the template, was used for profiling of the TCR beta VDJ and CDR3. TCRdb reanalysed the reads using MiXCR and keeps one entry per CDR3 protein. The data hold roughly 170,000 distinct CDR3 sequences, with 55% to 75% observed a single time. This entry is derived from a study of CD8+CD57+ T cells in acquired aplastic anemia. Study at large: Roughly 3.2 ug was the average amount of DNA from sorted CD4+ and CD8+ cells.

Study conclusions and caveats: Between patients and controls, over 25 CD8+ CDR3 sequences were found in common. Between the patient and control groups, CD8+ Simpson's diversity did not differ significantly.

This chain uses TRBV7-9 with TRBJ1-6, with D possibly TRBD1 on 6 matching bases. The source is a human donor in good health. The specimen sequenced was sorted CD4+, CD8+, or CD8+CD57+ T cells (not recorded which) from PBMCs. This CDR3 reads CASSPRQERPPLHF. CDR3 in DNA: TGTGCCAGCAGCCCCCGACAGGAACGACCACCCCTCCACTTT.